Listed below are T cell receptor beta chains from one sample, sequenced in a study of tumor-infiltrating lymphocytes in primary liver carcinoma. TCRdb re-derived calls from the multiplex PCR reads in MiXCR, one entry per CDR3 protein. The sample records about 300,000 distinct CDR3 sequences, more than 55% being singletons. Sequencing was done on a sample of peripheral blood. These receptors all come from a man in his forties or fifties with primary liver carcinoma and hepatitis B virus infection. Both conserved end residues are part of each CDR3.

TRBJ1-1 | TRBV14 | CASSQGQGIDAFF
TRBJ2-1 | TRBV7-9 | CASSLTRDYLYNEQFF
TRBJ2-5 | TRBV21-1 | CASSGTSIQETQYF
TRBJ1-5 | TRBV6-2/TRBV6-3 | CASSYRGNGHQPQHF
TRBJ2-2 | TRBV20-1 | CSAVDKSNTGELFF
TRBJ1-4 | TRBV6-1 | CASSEAGGNEKLLF
TRBJ2-1 | TRBV5-6 | CASSFRSSGYNEQLF
TRBJ2-5 | TRBV29-1 | CSIRKGETQYF
TRBJ1-1 | TRBV14 | CASSHQGGTEAFF
TRBJ2-1 | TRBV11-2 | CASRQRASGRYNEQFF
TRBJ2-2 | TRBV6-1 | CASGTGTGSGELFF
TRBJ2-7 | TRBV14 | CASSNRDRGSYEQYF
TRBJ2-1 | TRBV12-3/TRBV12-4 | CASRELSGYNEQFF
TRBJ2-1 | TRBV5-4 | CVSSLRRPGSGNEQFF
TRBJ2-1 | TRBV11-3 | CASSLELGDEQFF
TRBJ2-7 | TRBV11-1 | CVCSERQRAYEQYF
TRBJ2-7 | TRBV28 | CASTSAGGPDEQYF
TRBJ2-2 | TRBV6-5 | CASRTCTGELFF
TRBJ2-1 | TRBV2 | CASSVPAGGLNEQFF
TRBJ2-4 | TRBV5-1 | CPSSLVGVGENIQYF
TRBJ2-5 | TRBV5-6 | CASSMQETQYF
TRBJ2-7 | TRBV11-2 | CANSFSGTKRSTYERYF
TRBJ2-7 | TRBV6-5 | CASSYYRNQGITYEQYF